This T cell receptor (beta chain) was retrieved from a study of T cell responses to AZD1222 COVID-19 vaccine. Study results and caveats: AZD1222 recipients seropositive at baseline numbered only six or seven.

Assay: immunoSEQ multiplex PCR; the TCRdb copy retains only in-frame clones and omits some. The table includes 75,000 to 100,000 clones, roughly 90% detected once. With regard to this clone: Antigen specificity is unknown.

CDR1 and CDR2 (germline): SEHNR, FQNEAQ (reference sequence). Trimming took off 4 bases at V and 4 bases at J, with 9 bases between the two ends. The CDR3 length is 13 residues. The receptor comes from an adult in good health. J is TRBJ2-3 and V is TRBV7-9, with D perhaps TRBD1 (6 bases). This specimen was peripheral blood, taken on day 0 of AZD1222 vaccination. The CDR3 DNA follows: TGTGCCAGCAGCTACAAGGGGGCAGATACGCAGTATTTT. This codes for CASSYKGADTQYF.